A selection of T cell receptor beta chains follows, all from one sample in a study of blood T cell repertoires in COVID-19. Repertoires were generated with immunoSEQ multiplex PCR, while TCRdb's copy carries only in-frame clones and drops some. The table records 35,000 to 50,000 clones, around 81% of them present only once. Source material: peripheral blood. The source is a woman older than 75 with acute or convalescent COVID-19. The CDR3 runs from the conserved cysteine through the conserved F or W. The order of the fields is D gene, J gene, clone size, V gene, CDR3 protein, CDR3 DNA. A D gene is named only where the DNA matches it firmly. Clone size is shown for a subset of rows, as once, few, many or a class of expanded clone.

NA	TRBJ1-2	few	TRBV5-6	CASSFWTREYGYTF	TGTGCCAGCAGTTTTTGGACACGGGAGTATGGCTACACCTTC
TRBD1	TRBJ1-5	NA	TRBV10-3	CAISADRINQPQHF	TGTGCCATCAGTGCGGACAGGATTAATCAGCCCCAGCATTTT
TRBD1	TRBJ1-4	NA	TRBV28	CASSPRQGANEKLFF	TGTGCCAGCAGTCCCAGACAGGGAGCTAATGAAAAACTGTTTTTT
NA	TRBJ1-6	NA	TRBV11-3	CASSRGTYNSPLHF	TGTGCCAGCTCGAGGGGGACGTATAATTCACCCCTCCACTTT
NA	TRBJ1-2	NA	TRBV2	CASSDPSGRANGYTF	TGTGCCAGCAGTGACCCCTCTGGCAGGGCGAACGGCTACACCTTC
NA	TRBJ1-2	NA	TRBV5-5	CASSSDPPGYTF	TGTGCCAGCAGCTCCGACCCACCCGGGTACACCTTC
NA	TRBJ1-4	NA	TRBV29-1	CSVVRQGSEKLFF	TGCAGCGTTGTGAGGCAGGGGAGTGAAAAACTGTTTTTT
NA	TRBJ1-1	NA	TRBV5-6	CASSLWGGTEAFF	TGTGCCAGCAGCTTGTGGGGAGGCACTGAAGCTTTCTTT
TRBD2	TRBJ2-2	NA	TRBV3-1/TRBV3-2	CASSQGSGGGAQTGELFF	TGTGCCAGCAGCCAAGGGAGCGGCGGGGGGGCCCAGACCGGGGAGCTGTTTTTT
TRBD1	TRBJ1-1	NA	TRBV9	CASSVGDRGEAFF	TGTGCCAGCAGCGTAGGGGACAGGGGTGAAGCTTTCTTT
NA	TRBJ1-5	NA	TRBV19	CASSPLVGASQPQHF	TGTGCCAGTAGCCCCTTGGTGGGGGCGAGTCAGCCCCAGCATTTT
NA	TRBJ2-1	once	TRBV19	CASSRGARGNEQFF	TGTGCCAGTAGTCGGGGGGCGCGGGGCAATGAGCAGTTCTTC
NA	TRBJ1-2	NA	TRBV4-2	CASSGGGLGYTF	TGTGCCAGCAGCGGTGGAGGGCTAGGCTACACCTTC
NA	TRBJ1-2	NA	TRBV28	CASSWANGYTF	TGTGCCAGCAGTTGGGCAAATGGCTACACCTTC
NA	TRBJ2-3	once	TRBV5-1	CASSLDGGPTDTQYF	TGCGCCAGCAGCTTGGACGGCGGTCCCACAGATACGCAGTATTTT
NA	TRBJ1-1	once	TRBV28	CASSPLNTEAFF	TGTGCCAGCAGTCCTTTGAACACTGAAGCTTTCTTT
TRBD2	TRBJ2-3	NA	TRBV3-1/TRBV3-2	CASSQELAGGLDTQYF	TGTGCCAGCAGCCAAGAGCTAGCGGGGGGTTTAGATACGCAGTATTTT
NA	TRBJ1-2	few	TRBV19	CATATGNYGYTF	TGTGCCACCGCAACAGGGAACTATGGCTACACCTTC
TRBD1	TRBJ1-2	NA	TRBV5-6	CASSLSRTGGGYTF	TGTGCCAGCAGCTTGTCGCGGACAGGGGGTGGCTACACCTTC
TRBD1	TRBJ2-5	NA	TRBV27	CASKLGQTWETQYF	TGTGCCAGCAAACTGGGACAGACCTGGGAGACCCAGTACTTC
TRBD1	TRBJ1-3	NA	TRBV5-1	CASTRGQGRRDTIYF	TGCGCCAGCACCAGAGGACAGGGGAGGAGAGACACCATATATTTT
NA	TRBJ2-1	NA	TRBV7-6	CASSLGGVEGEQFF	TGTGCCAGCAGCTTGGGGGGAGTCGAAGGTGAGCAGTTCTTC
NA	TRBJ2-5	NA	TRBV9	CASSTATTGSRETQYF	TGTGCCAGCAGCACAGCCACTACCGGGAGCCGGGAGACCCAGTACTTC
TRBD1	TRBJ2-5	NA	TRBV6-1	CASSEGTGVGETQYF	TGTGCCAGCAGTGAAGGGACAGGGGTCGGCGAGACCCAGTACTTC
TRBD2	TRBJ2-3	NA	TRBV7-9	CASSQKAGGHATDTQYF	TGTGCCAGCAGCCAGAAGGCGGGGGGGCATGCCACAGATACGCAGTATTTT
NA	TRBJ1-6	NA	TRBV5-1	CASSDGDNSPLHF	TGCGCCAGCAGCGACGGAGATAATTCACCCCTCCACTTT